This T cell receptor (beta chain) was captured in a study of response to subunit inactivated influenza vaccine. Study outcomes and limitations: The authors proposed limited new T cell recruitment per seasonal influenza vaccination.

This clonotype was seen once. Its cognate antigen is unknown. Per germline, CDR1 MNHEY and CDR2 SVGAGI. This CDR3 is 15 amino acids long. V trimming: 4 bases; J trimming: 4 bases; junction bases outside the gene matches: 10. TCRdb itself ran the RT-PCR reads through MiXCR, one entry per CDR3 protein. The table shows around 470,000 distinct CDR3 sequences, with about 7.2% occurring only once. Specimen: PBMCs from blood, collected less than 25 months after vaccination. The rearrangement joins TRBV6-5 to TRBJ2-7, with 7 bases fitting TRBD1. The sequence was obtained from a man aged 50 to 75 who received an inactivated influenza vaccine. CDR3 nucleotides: TGTGCCAGCAGTTCGCAACCCGCGACAGGGTACGAGCAGTACTTC. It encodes CASSSQPATGYEQYF.